These 10 T cell receptor beta chains originate from one sample sequenced in a study of immune evolution from preneoplasia to lung adenocarcinoma. TCRdb keeps only in-frame clones here, not all; method: immunoSEQ multiplex PCR. The sample lists more than 5,000 clones, around 80% seen once, with about 5.4% in the top ten. Sequenced: FFPE invasive lung adenocarcinoma tissue. Source of these receptors: a person between 50 and 60 years old with lung adenocarcinoma.

The chain recombines TRBV4-1 with TRBJ2-1; 9 bases match TRBD2. The V and J ends lost 2 bases and 3 bases, in that order; junction bases with no gene match: 5. CDR1 MGHRA and CDR2 YSYEKL come from the germline V gene. The CDR3 loop spans 16 amino acids. CDR3 bases: TGCGCCAGCAGCCAACAAGCGGGAGGCCTCTACAATGAGCAGTTCTTC. It is translated as CASSQQAGGLYNEQFF.

The chain has TRBV28 and TRBJ1-1; 7 nucleotides agree with TRBD1. Germline V gene data show CDR1 as MDHEN and CDR2 as SYDVKM. V trimming: 6 bases; J trimming: 2 bases; junction bases outside the gene matches: 15. CDR3 length: 17 amino acids. CDR3 region: CASRVHPGTEFNTEAFF. The CDR3 DNA is TGTGCCAGCAGAGTACATCCCGGGACAGAGTTTAACACTGAAGCTTTCTTT.

V is TRBV7-2 and J is TRBJ2-7; a possible D gene is TRBD1 (5 bases). The CDR3 runs 14 residues. Looked up from germline, CDR1 is SGHTA and CDR2 is FQGNSA. V shed 3 bases and J shed 3 bases, with 12 bases lying between them. The CDR3: CASSLEPGHYEQYF. The CDR3 DNA reads TGTGCCAGCAGCTTGGAGCCAGGACACTACGAGCAGTACTTC.

The chain combines TRBV6-5 with TRBJ1-5; D is undetermined. The CDR3 covers 14 residues. V was trimmed by 4 bases and J by 3 bases, leaving 10 bases between them. Germline V gives CDR1 MNHEY, CDR2 SVGAGI. CDR3 region: CASSFQAFNQPQHF. CDR3 DNA sequence: TGTGCCAGCAGTTTTCAGGCGTTCAATCAGCCCCAGCATTTT.

The chain couples TRBV19 to TRBJ1-5; D may be TRBD1 (5 bases). The CDR3 is 16 residues long. Germline V gene lookup returns CDR1 LNHDA and CDR2 SQIVND (reference sequence). Between the trimmed V and J ends, which lost 5 bases and 0 bases, there was a span of 14 bases. The CDR3 region has the DNA TGTGCCAGTAGTCTTTATTCAGGGATTAGCAATCAGCCCCAGCATTTT. Amino acid sequence: CASSLYSGISNQPQHF.

This clone counts as large. The chain links TRBV2 to TRBJ2-5, with D perhaps TRBD2 (5 bases). V lost 3 bases to trimming and J lost 7 bases, with 15 bases between them. The CDR3 is 14 residues long. From germline, CDR1 is SNHLY and CDR2 FYNNEI. The CDR3: CASSDLAPEVTQYF. DNA of the CDR3: TGTGCCAGCAGTGATTTAGCCCCGGAGGTGACCCAGTACTTC.

The genes are TRBV19 and TRBJ1-5, with D unresolved. V was clipped by 1 base and J by 1 base, with 5 bases between them. CDR3 length: 14 residues. From germline, CDR1 is LNHDA and CDR2 SQIVND (reference sequence). CDR3 residues: CASSIGGSNQPQHF. CDR3 sequence (DNA): TGTGCCAGTAGTATAGGCGGAAGCAATCAGCCCCAGCATTTT.

This clone has just a few counts. This chain joins TRBV6-4 and TRBJ2-2; D is undetermined. Trimming took 3 bases from V and 7 from J, leaving 15 bases between them. Germline CDR1 and CDR2: MRHNA and SNTAGT. The CDR3 runs 15 residues. The CDR3 sequence: CASSEDPSYGGELFF. CDR3 bases: TGTGCCAGCAGTGAAGACCCCAGTTATGGCGGGGAGCTGTTTTTT.

The J gene is TRBJ1-1, the V gene TRBV9; D not resolved. The germline V and J ends were trimmed by 4 bases and 3 bases, with 10 bases remaining between them. Germline CDR1 and CDR2: SGDLS and YYNGEE. The CDR3 has 13 residues. CDR3 DNA sequence: TGTGCCAGCAGCACACAAGGCGACACTGAAGCTTTCTTT. As protein: CASSTQGDTEAFF.

The chain combines TRBV27 with TRBJ1-1; 10 positions match TRBD1. Unmatched junction bases numbered 12, after V lost 4 bases and J lost 4 bases. Germline V gives CDR1 MNHEY, CDR2 SMNVEV (reference sequence). The CDR3 is 17 residues long. CDR3 sequence: CASSSLRQGANGTEAFF. CDR3 coding DNA: TGTGCCAGCAGTTCTCTTCGACAGGGGGCTAACGGCACTGAAGCTTTCTTT.